This T cell receptor (beta chain) was captured in a study of blood T cell repertoires in COVID-19. The wider study: T cells, B-cell-depleted T cells, or PBMCs provided the cDNA or gDNA that served as material.

The V and J ends lost 1 base and 13 bases, in that order; junction bases with no gene match: 7. In germline, CDR1 is SGHAT, CDR2 FQNNGV. This CDR3 region has 13 residues. Two consecutive negative NP/OP PCR tests, clearance, or resolved symptoms defined Cohort 3 recovery. Original analysis: It was from reference gene primer amplification that nucleated cell counts were estimated. Method: immunoSEQ multiplex PCR; TCRdb's copy keeps in-frame clones and lacks some. V and J calls and clone size are copied from that table; D and trimming were computed from the DNA. The sample lists fewer than 200,000 clones; 84% were seen once.

The V gene is TRBV11-2, the J gene TRBJ2-1; 7 bases are shared with TRBD2. The sequence was obtained from a man aged 50 or older who had recovered from COVID-19. The sample consisted of PBMCs or T cells enriched from blood (not recorded which). CDR3 sequence (DNA): TGTGCCAGCAGCTTAGGGGGGGGAAGTATTCAGTTCTTC. This gives the protein CASSLGGGSIQFF.